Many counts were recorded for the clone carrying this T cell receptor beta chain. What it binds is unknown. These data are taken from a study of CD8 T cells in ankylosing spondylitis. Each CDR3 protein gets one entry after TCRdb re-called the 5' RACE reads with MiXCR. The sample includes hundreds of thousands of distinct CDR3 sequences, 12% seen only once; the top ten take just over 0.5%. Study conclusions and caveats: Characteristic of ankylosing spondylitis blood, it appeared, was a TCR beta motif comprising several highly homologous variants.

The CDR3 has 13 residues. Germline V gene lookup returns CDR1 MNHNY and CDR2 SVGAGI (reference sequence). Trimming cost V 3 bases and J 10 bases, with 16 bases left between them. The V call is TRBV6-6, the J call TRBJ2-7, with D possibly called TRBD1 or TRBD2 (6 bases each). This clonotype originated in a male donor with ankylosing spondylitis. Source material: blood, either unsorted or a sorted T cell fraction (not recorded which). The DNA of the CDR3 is TGTGCCAGCAGTTATGCATTCGGGGGCGCACAGTACTTC. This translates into CASSYAFGGAQYF.